Presented here are 10 T cell receptor beta chains from one specimen sequenced in a study of regulatory and conventional T cells in RAG deficiency. The assay was immunoSEQ multiplex PCR, and TCRdb's table has in-frame clones only and misses some. This sample yields about 12,000 clones, of which roughly 95% are seen a single time; approximately 1.5% belongs to the top ten. Regulatory T cells were sorted from blood as CD4+ CD25-high CD127-low cells. The sample was also linked to a second study, of regulatory T cells. That study adds: The PCR used 52 TRBV and 13 TRBJ primers.

Sequencing was performed on CD127- CD25+ CD4+ Tregs sorted from blood. These receptors were taken from a human donor in good health.

The J gene is TRBJ1-5, the V gene TRBV5-8; a weak D match, TRBD1 (6 bases). V gave up 6 bases and J gave up 0 bases, with 13 bases separating them. This CDR3 comprises 15 residues. In germline, CDR1 is SGHTS, CDR2 YDEGEE. In nucleotides, the CDR3 is TGTGCCAGCATCCAGGGGTTTTATAGCAATCAGCCCCAGCATTTT. Its translation: CASIQGFYSNQPQHF. The full variable domain, its missing parts supplied by reference TRBV5-8 and TRBJ1-5, is EAGVTQSPTHLIKTRGQQATLRCSPISGHTSVYWYQQALGLGLQFLLWYDEGEERNRGNFPPRFSGRQFPNYSSELNVNALELEDSALYLCASIQGFYSNQPQHFGDGTRLSIL.

V and J are TRBV7-3 and TRBJ1-5; D ambiguous. V was clipped by 0 bases and J by 6 bases, with 6 bases between them. The CDR3 is 13 amino acids. CDR1 is SGHTA and CDR2 is FQGTGA in the germline V gene. This chain's CDR3 is CASSLTLSQPQHF. The CDR3 coding sequence is TGTGCCAGCAGCTTAACGTTGAGTCAGCCCCAGCATTTT.

V usage is TRBV19 and J usage is TRBJ2-5; TRBD2 aligns across 8 bases. In germline, CDR1 is LNHDA, CDR2 SQIVND (reference sequence). Trimming removed 6 bases from V and 7 bases from J; junction bases left unmatched: 10. The CDR3 totals 14 residues. CDR3 region: CASSVGGGVRTQYF. The CDR3 nucleotides read TGTGCCAGTAGCGTCGGGGGGGGCGTTCGGACCCAGTACTTC.

This chain joins TRBV29-1 and TRBJ1-2, with D possibly matching TRBD1 (6 bases). This CDR3 is built from 12 residues. The V gene lost 6 bases and the J gene lost 5 bases, with 13 bases spanning the gap. Germline CDR1 is SQVTM and CDR2 is ANQGSEA. CDR3 residues: CSVNLGQYGYTF. CDR3 in DNA: TGCAGCGTGAACCTTGGACAGTATGGCTACACCTTC.

The chain has TRBV5-1 and TRBJ1-2, with D uncertain. With 3 bases removed from V and 2 bases from J, the gap between germline ends came to 11 bases. Germline V gene sequence: CDR1 SGHRS, CDR2 YFSETQ. This CDR3 is 14 amino acids long. The CDR3 protein is CASSSLGGNYGYTF. The CDR3 DNA reads as TGCGCCAGCAGCTCTCTAGGAGGAAACTATGGCTACACCTTC. Using reference TRBV5-1 and TRBJ1-2 for the parts outside the CDR3, the full variable domain is KAGVTQTPRYLIKTRGQQVTLSCSPISGHRSVSWYQQTPGQGLQFLFEYFSETQRNKGNFPGRFSGRQFSNSRSEMNVSTLELGDSALYLCASSSLGGNYGYTFGSGTRLTVV.

J is TRBJ1-5 and V is TRBV6-6, with 10 bases that match TRBD1. V gave up 4 bases and J gave up 4 bases; unmatched junction bases: 4. Germline CDR1 and CDR2: MNHNY and SVGAGI (reference sequence). CDR3 length: 15 residues. CDR3 amino acids: CASSSGTGVNQPQHF. The CDR3, as DNA: TGTGCCAGCAGTTCCGGGACAGGGGTGAATCAGCCCCAGCATTTT.

The gene calls are TRBV7-9 and TRBJ1-6, with no clear D. Germline CDR1 SEHNR, CDR2 FQNEAQ (reference sequence). The CDR3 runs 19 residues. V lost 4 bases, J lost 0 bases, and 19 bases lay in between. CDR3 sequence reads: CASSSTGLAFGSYNSPLHF. In DNA, the CDR3 is TGTGCCAGCAGCTCTACCGGACTGGCTTTTGGCTCCTATAATTCACCCCTCCACTTT.

CDR3 residues: CASSKGHETEAFF. The DNA for the CDR3 is TGTGCCAGTAGTAAGGGACACGAGACTGAAGCTTTCTTT. The chain is built from TRBV19 and TRBJ1-1, with TRBD1 as a possible D gene (6 bases). Trimming took off 4 bases at V and 5 bases at J, with 11 bases between the two ends. The CDR3 contains 13 residues. Germline V CDR1 and CDR2: LNHDA, SQIVND (reference sequence).

The chain has TRBV4-1 and TRBJ2-1; 16 bases are a match to TRBD2. Germline values: CDR1 MGHRA, CDR2 YSYEKL. The trim removed 1 base at V and 2 bases at J, leaving 2 bases unmatched. CDR3 size: 18 residues. As DNA, the CDR3 is TGCGCCAGCAGCCAAGCCGGGACTAGCGGGGGGGCCTACAATGAGCAGTTCTTC. It translates to CASSQAGTSGGAYNEQFF.

As for this clone: Sequence at one end of the junction differs from germline and may be a read error. The same CDR3 is also encoded by other DNA sequences in this sample. CDR3: CASSEGRDRDPYNSPLHF. CDR3 bases: TGCGCCAGCAGTGAAGGCCGGGACAGGGATCCCTATAATTCCCCCCTCCACTTT. This rearrangement joins TRBV10-1 to TRBJ1-6; 9 positions match TRBD1. The CDR3 is 18 residues long. CDR1 is WNHNN and CDR2 is SYGVQD in the germline V gene (reference sequence).